This TCR beta chain was captured in a study of T cells after posttransplantation cyclophosphamide. Generated by immunoSEQ multiplex PCR, the TCRdb table keeps only in-frame clones and is missing some. This table has 9,000 to 10,000 clones, around 89% appearing once. Germline V gene lookup returns CDR1 MNHEY and CDR2 SVGAGI. CDR3 length: 14 amino acids. Deletions cut 5 bases from V and 7 bases from J, with 15 bases between. Controls had myeloablative marrow grafts with methotrexate and calcineurin inhibitor, sampled at 1 year. The origin of this receptor is a male patient between 25 and 39 years old who received an allogeneic stem cell transplant from an unrelated donor, was CMV-positive, and had no GVHD. Some T cells may have originated in the graft donor. The starting material was PBMCs, obtained after an allogeneic stem cell transplant with a calcineurin inhibitor and methotrexate. The chain links TRBV6-5 to TRBJ1-5, with D possibly matching TRBD1 (5 bases). The CDR3 DNA reads as TGTGCCAGCAGTGCCCGACAGAGAAGGCAGCCCCAGCATTTT. Its translation: CASSARQRRQPQHF.